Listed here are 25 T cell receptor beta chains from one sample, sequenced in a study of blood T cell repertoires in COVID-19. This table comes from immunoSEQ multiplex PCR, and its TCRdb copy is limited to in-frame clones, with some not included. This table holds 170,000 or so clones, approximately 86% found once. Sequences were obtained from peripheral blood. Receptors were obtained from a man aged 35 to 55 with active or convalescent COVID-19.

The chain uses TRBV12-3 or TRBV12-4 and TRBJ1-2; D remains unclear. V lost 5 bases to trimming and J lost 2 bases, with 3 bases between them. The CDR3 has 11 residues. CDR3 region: CASSQNYGYTF. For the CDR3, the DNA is TGTGCCAGCAGTCAGAACTATGGCTACACCTTC.

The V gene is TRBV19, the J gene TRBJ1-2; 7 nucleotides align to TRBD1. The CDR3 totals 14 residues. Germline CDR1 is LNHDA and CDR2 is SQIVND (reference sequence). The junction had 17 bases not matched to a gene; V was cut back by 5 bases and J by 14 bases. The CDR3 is CASSVGTVVGSWTF. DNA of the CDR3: TGTGCCAGTAGTGTTGGGACAGTCGTAGGGAGTTGGACCTTC. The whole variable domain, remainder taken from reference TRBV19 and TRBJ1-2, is DGGITQSPKYLFRKEGQNVTLSCEQNLNHDAMYWYRQDPGQGLRLIYYSQIVNDFQKGDIAEGYSVSREKKESFPLTVTSAQKNPTAFYLCASSVGTVVGSWTFGSGTRLTVV.

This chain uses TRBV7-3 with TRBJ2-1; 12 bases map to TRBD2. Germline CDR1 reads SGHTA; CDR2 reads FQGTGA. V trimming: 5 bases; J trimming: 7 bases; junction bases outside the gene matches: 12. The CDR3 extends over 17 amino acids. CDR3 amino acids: CASSHLQLAGGRNEQFF. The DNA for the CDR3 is TGTGCCAGCAGCCACCTTCAACTAGCGGGGGGAAGGAATGAGCAGTTCTTC. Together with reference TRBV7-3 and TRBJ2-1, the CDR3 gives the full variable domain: GAGVSQTPSNKVTEKGKYVELRCDPISGHTALYWYRQSLGQGPEFLIYFQGTGAADDSGLPNDRFFAVRPEGSVSTLKIQRTERGDSAVYLCASSHLQLAGGRNEQFFGPGTRLTVL.

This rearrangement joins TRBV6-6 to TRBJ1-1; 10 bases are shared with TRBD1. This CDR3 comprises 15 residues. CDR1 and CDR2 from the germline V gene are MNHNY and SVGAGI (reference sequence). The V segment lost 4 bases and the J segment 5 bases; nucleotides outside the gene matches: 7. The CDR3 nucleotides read TGTGCCAGCAGTTCGGGCGGGACAGGGGTAACTGAAGCTTTCTTT. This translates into CASSSGGTGVTEAFF.

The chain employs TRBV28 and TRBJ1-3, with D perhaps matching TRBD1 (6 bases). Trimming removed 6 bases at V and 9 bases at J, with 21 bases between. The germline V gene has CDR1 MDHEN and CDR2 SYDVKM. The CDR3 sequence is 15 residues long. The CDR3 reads CASSYGQSNFATIYF. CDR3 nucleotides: TGTGCCAGCAGCTACGGACAGTCGAATTTCGCCACCATATATTTT.

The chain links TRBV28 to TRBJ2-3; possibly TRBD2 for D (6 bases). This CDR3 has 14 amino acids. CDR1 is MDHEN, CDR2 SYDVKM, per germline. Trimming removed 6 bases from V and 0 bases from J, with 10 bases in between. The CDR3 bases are TGTGCCAGCAGCCTTGGGGGGAGCACAGATACGCAGTATTTT. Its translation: CASSLGGSTDTQYF.

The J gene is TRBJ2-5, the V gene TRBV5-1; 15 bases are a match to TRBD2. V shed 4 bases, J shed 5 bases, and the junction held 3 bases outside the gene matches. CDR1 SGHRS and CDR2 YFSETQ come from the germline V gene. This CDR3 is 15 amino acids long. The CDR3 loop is CASSPGTSGGETQYF. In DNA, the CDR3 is TGCGCCAGCAGCCCGGGGACTAGCGGGGGGGAGACCCAGTACTTC.

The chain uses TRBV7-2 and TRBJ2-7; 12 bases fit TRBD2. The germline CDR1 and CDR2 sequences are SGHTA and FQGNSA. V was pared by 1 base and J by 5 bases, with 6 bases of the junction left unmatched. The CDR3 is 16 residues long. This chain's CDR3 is CASSLDLAGGLNEQYF. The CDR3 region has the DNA TGTGCCAGCAGCTTAGATCTAGCGGGGGGGCTCAACGAGCAGTACTTC.

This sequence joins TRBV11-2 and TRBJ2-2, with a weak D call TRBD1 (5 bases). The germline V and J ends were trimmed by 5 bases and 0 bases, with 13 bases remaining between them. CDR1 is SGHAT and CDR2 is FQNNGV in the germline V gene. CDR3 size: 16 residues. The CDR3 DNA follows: TGTGCCAGCAGCCCTCGACAGCTAGCGAACACCGGGGAGCTGTTTTTT. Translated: CASSPRQLANTGELFF.

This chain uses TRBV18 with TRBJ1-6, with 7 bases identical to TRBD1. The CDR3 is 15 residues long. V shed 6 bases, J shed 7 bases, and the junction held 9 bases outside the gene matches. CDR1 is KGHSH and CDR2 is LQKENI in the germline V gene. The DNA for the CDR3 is TGTGCCAGCTCCGCTCGAACAGGGGTAAATTCACCCCTCCACTTT. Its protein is CASSARTGVNSPLHF.

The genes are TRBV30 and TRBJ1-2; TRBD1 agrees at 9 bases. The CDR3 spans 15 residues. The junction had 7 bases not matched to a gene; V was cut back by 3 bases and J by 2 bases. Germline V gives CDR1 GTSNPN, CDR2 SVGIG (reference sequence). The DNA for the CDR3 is TGTGCCTGGAGCAGCGGGACAGGGTTGAACTATGGCTACACCTTC. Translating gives CAWSSGTGLNYGYTF.

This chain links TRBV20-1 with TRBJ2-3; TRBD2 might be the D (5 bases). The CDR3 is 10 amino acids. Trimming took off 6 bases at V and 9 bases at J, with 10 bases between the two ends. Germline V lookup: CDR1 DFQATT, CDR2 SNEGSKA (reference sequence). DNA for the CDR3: TGCAGTGCCTTTGGGGAGACGCAGTATTTT. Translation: CSAFGETQYF.

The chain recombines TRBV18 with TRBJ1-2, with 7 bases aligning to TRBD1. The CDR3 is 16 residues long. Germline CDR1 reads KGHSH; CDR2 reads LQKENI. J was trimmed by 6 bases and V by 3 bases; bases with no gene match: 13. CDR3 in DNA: TGTGCCAGCTCACCCGCTGCCTTCGACAGGGCTAATGGCTACACCTTC. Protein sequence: CASSPAAFDRANGYTF.

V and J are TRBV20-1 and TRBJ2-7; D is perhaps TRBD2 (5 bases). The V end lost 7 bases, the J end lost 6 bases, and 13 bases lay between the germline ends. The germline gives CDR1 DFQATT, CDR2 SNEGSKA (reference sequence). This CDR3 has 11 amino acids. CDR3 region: CSVEGEGEQYF. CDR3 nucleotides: TGCAGTGTCGAGGGAGAGGGCGAGCAGTACTTC.

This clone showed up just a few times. CDR3 in amino acids: CARSAGQGDPYEQYF. CDR3 nucleotides: TGTGCCAGAAGCGCGGGACAGGGGGACCCCTACGAGCAGTACTTC. This rearrangement joins TRBV5-3 to TRBJ2-7; 11 nucleotides line up with TRBD1. TRBV5-3 is an ORF, and what it does is uncertain. CDR3 length: 15 residues. V lost 4 bases, J lost 2 bases, and 5 bases stayed unmatched.

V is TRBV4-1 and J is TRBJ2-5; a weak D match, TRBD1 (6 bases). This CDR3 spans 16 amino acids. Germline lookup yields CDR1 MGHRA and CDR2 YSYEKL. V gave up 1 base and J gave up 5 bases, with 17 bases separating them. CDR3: CASSQAPHRERETQYF. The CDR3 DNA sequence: TGCGCCAGCAGCCAAGCCCCTCACAGGGAGCGGGAGACCCAGTACTTC.

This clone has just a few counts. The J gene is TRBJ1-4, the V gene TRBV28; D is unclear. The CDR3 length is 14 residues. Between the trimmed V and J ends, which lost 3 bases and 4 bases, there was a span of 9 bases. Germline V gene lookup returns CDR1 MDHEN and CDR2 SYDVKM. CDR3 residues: CASSFEGINEKLFF. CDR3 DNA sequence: TGTGCCAGCAGTTTCGAGGGAATTAATGAAAAACTGTTTTTT.

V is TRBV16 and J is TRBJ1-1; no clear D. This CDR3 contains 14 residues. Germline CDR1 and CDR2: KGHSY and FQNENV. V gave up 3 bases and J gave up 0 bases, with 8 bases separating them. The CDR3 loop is CASSHRQMNTEAFF. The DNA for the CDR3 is TGTGCCAGCAGCCACAGGCAGATGAACACTGAAGCTTTCTTT.

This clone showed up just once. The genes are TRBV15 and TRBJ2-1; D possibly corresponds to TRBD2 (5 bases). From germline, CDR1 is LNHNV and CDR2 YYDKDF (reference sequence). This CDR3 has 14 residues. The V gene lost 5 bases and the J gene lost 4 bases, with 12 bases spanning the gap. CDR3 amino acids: CATSPAGVYNEQFF. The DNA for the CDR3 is TGTGCCACCAGCCCCGCCGGGGTTTACAATGAGCAGTTCTTC.

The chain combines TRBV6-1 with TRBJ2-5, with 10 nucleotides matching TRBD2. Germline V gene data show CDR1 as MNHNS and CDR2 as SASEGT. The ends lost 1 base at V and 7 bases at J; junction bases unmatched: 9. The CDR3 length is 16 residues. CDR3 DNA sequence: TGTGCCAGCAGTGAAGAGGTAGCGGGGGGCCGGGGGACCCAGTACTTC. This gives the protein CASSEEVAGGRGTQYF.

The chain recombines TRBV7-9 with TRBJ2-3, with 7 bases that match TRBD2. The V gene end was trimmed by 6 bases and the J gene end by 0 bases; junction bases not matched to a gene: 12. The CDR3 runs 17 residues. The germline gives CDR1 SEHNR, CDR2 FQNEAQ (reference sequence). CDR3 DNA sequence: TGTGCCAGCAGTCTTCGAGCGGGGAACCCTAGCACAGATACGCAGTATTTT. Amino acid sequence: CASSLRAGNPSTDTQYF.

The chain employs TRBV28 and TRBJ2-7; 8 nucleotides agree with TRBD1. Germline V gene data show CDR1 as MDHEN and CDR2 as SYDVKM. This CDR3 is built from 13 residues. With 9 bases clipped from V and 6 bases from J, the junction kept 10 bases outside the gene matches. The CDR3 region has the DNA TGTGCCAGTTACGGGACAGGACTTGCCGAGCAGTACTTC. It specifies CASYGTGLAEQYF.

The CDR3 spells CASSDCRGNEKLFF. Here the CDR3 DNA reads TGTGCCAGCAGTGACTGCAGGGGTAATGAAAAACTGTTTTTT. The chain carries TRBV25-1 and TRBJ1-4; a possible D gene is TRBD1 (6 bases). CDR3 length: 14 residues. Trimming removed 3 bases from V and 4 bases from J, with 9 bases in between. Per the germline V gene, CDR1 is MGHDK and CDR2 is SYGVNS.

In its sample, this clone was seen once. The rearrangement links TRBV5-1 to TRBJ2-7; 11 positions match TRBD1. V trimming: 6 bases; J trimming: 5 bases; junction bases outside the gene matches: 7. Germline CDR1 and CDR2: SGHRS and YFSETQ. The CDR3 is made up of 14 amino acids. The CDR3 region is CASTPRTGGDEQYF. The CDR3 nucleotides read TGCGCCAGCACCCCCCGGACAGGGGGCGACGAGCAGTACTTC.

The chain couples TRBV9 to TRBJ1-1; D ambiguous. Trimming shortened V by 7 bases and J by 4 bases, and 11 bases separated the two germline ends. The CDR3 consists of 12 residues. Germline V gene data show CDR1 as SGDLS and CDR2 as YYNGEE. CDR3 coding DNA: TGTGCCAGCGCGGGCGTTGGCACTGAAGCTTTCTTT. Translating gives CASAGVGTEAFF. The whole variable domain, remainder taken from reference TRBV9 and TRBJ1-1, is DSGVTQTPKHLITATGQRVTLRCSPRSGDLSVYWYQQSLDQGLQFLIQYYNGEERAKGNILERFSAQQFPDLHSELNLSSLELGDSALYFCASAGVGTEAFFGQGTRLTVV.